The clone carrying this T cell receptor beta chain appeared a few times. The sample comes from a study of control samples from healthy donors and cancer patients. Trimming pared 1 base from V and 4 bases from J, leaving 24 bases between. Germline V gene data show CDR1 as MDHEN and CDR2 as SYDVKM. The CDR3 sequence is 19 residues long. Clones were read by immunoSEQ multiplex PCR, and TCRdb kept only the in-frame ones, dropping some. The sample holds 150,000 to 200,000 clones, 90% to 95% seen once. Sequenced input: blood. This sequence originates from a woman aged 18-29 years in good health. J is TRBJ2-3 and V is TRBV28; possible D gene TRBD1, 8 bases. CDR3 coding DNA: TGTGCCAGCAGTTTATTAGCAGTCGGGGGGACAGGATTTTCAGATACGCAGTATTTT. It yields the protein CASSLLAVGGTGFSDTQYF. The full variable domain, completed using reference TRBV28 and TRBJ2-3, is DVKVTQSSRYLVKRTGEKVFLECVQDMDHENMFWYRQDPGLGLRLIYFSYDVKMKEKGDIPEGYSVSREKKERFSLILESASTNQTSMYLCASSLLAVGGTGFSDTQYFGPGTRLTVL.